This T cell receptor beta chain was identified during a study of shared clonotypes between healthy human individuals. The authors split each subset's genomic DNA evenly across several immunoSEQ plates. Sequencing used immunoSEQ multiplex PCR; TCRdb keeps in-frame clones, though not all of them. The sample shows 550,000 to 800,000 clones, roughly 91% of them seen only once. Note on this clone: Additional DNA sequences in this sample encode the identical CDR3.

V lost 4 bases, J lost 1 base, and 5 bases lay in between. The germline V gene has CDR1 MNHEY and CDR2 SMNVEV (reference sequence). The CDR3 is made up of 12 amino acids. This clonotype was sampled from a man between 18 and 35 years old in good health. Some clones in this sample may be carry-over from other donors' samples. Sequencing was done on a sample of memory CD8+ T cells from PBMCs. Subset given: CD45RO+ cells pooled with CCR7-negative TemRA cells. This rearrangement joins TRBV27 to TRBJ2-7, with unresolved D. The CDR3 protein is CASSSGSYEQYF. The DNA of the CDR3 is TGTGCCAGCAGTTCTGGATCCTACGAGCAGTACTTC.